These T cell receptor beta chains were read from a single sample in a study of blood T cell repertoires in COVID-19. Clones were sequenced by immunoSEQ multiplex PCR, and TCRdb holds only the in-frame ones, with some missing. The sample yields more than 55,000 clones, approximately 92% seen once. The sample consisted of peripheral blood. These receptor sequences come from a man at least 80 years old with acute or convalescent COVID-19. Both conserved end residues are part of each CDR3. The order of the fields is clone size, J gene, D gene, V gene, CDR3 DNA, CDR3 protein. D genes are given only for firm matches. Size values are once, few and many counts, or a class for expanded clones, and some rows have none.

-,TRBJ2-5,TRBD1,TRBV24-1,TGTGCCACCAGTGATTCCGGGACAGGGGGCGAAGAGACCCAGTACTTC,CATSDSGTGGEETQYF
-,TRBJ1-2,-,TRBV19,TGTGCCAGTAGTATACGGACAGCGGAGGCTCGTTACACCTTC,CASSIRTAEARYTF
-,TRBJ2-3,TRBD1,TRBV29-1,TGCAGCGTTGAAAGGGGGACAGGCACAGATACGCAGTATTTT,CSVERGTGTDTQYF
-,TRBJ2-1,-,TRBV28,TGTGCCAGCAGTTCTTGGAGCAATGAGCAGTTCTTC,CASSSWSNEQFF
once,TRBJ1-3,TRBD1,TRBV11-2,TGTGCCAGCAGCCAACCGACAGGGGTTGGAAACACCATATATTTT,CASSQPTGVGNTIYF
-,TRBJ1-5,TRBD1,TRBV6-5,TGTGCCAGCAGTAACACAGGGGTTCAGCCCCAGCATTTT,CASSNTGVQPQHF
-,TRBJ1-5,-,TRBV7-8,TGTGCCAGCAGCGCACAGGGAGCCGGGAGCAATCAGCCCCAGCATTTT,CASSAQGAGSNQPQHF
-,TRBJ2-4,-,TRBV5-1,TGCGCCAGCAGCCTGAGGTGGGGCGAAGCCAAAAACATTCAGTACTTC,CASSLRWGEAKNIQYF
-,TRBJ1-6,TRBD1,TRBV6-6,TGTGCCAGCAGTCGCCTTACCGGGACAGTTATCCCAGAAAGTAATTCACCCCTCCACTTT,CASSRLTGTVIPESNSPLHF
few,TRBJ2-7,TRBD1,TRBV14,TGTGCCAGCAGCCAAAGGACAGGGTCAGGGTACGAGCAGTACTTC,CASSQRTGSGYEQYF
-,TRBJ2-5,TRBD2,TRBV9,TGTGCCAGCAGCGCGGGGGGCCTAGCGGGGGCGCCGGGTGAGACCCAGTACTTC,CASSAGGLAGAPGETQYF
-,TRBJ2-3,TRBD1,TRBV7-8,TGTGCCAGCAGCCGGGGACAGGGGGCCTCAACAGATACGCAGTATTTT,CASSRGQGASTDTQYF
-,TRBJ1-3,-,TRBV30,TGTGCCTGGAGTGTAGGGGGGGTTCGAGGAAACACCATATATTTT,CAWSVGGVRGNTIYF